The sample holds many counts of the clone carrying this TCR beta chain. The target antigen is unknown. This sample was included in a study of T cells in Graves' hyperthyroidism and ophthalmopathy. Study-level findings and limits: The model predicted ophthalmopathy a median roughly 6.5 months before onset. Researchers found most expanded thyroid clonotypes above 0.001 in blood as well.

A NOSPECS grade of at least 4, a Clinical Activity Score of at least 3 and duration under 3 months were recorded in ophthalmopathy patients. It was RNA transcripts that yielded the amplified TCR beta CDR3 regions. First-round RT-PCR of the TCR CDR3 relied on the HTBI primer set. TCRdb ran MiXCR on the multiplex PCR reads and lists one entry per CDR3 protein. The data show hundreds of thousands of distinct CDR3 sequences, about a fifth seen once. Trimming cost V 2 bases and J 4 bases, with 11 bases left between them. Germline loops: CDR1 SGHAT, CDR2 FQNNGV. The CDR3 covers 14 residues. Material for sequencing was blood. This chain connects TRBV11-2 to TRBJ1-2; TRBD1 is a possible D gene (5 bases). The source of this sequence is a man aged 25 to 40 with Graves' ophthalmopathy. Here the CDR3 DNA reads TGTGCCAGCAGCTTACCAGGGCACCCCTATGGCTACACCTTC. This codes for CASSLPGHPYGYTF.